These T cell receptor beta chains were read from a single sample in a study of regulatory T cells in long-lasting Graves disease. In TCRdb, the multiplex PCR reads were re-called with MiXCR into one record per CDR3 protein. The table shows roughly 610,000 distinct CDR3 sequences, with about 16% occurring only once. These same data were also listed under a study on T cells in Graves' hyperthyroidism and ophthalmopathy.

The specimen was peripheral blood mononuclear cells (PBMCs), collected at new diagnosis, from a patient treated with antithyroid drugs. These receptors all come from a man aged 18 to 30 with Graves disease. CDR3s include the opening cysteine and the closing phenylalanine or tryptophan. D genes are given only for firm matches. Size tells how often a clone was seen (once, few, many) or the class of an expanded clone, and some rows leave it out.

j_call,clone_size,v_call,d_call,cdr3_nt,cdr3_aa
TRBJ2-1,NA,TRBV28,TRBD2,TGTGCCAGCAGTTTATCAGGGTTGGGGGAGGGGCAGTTCTTC,CASSLSGLGEGQFF
TRBJ1-1,once,TRBV19,TRBD1,TGTGCCAGCAGGGACAGGGGTTACACTGAAGCTTTCTTT,CASRDRGYTEAFF
TRBJ2-7,NA,TRBV12-5,NA,TGTGCTAGTGGTTTGCCCCGACAAGGAACCTACGAGCAGTACTTC,CASGLPRQGTYEQYF
TRBJ2-5,NA,TRBV28,TRBD2,TGTGCCAGCAGTCCCGGGTGGGGGGGAGTTTTGGCGTCCCAGTACTTC,CASSPGWGGVLASQYF
TRBJ2-1,many,TRBV7-2,NA,TGTGCCAGCAGCTTAAGGACTCTCCCCTCGTATGAGCAGTTCTTC,CASSLRTLPSYEQFF
TRBJ2-7,many,TRBV5-1,TRBD2,TGTGCCAGCAGCTTGGTACCTAGCGGCTACGAGCAGTACTTC,CASSLVPSGYEQYF
TRBJ2-4,many,TRBV12-3/TRBV12-4,TRBD2,TGTGCCAGCAGAAACCCTAGCGGGAGCGGCGACATTCAGTACTTC,CASRNPSGSGDIQYF
TRBJ2-3,few,TRBV4-1,NA,TGCGCCAGCAGCCAAGGGGGGACCGACACAGATACGCAGTATTTT,CASSQGGTDTDTQYF
TRBJ1-1,NA,TRBV5-1,NA,TGCGCCAGCAGCTTGAGCACCCCCGGGAGCACTGAAGCTTTCTTT,CASSLSTPGSTEAFF
TRBJ2-1,many,TRBV28,NA,TGTGCCAGCAGTTCAACACCTTCAACCCCCTACAATGAGCAGTTCTTC,CASSSTPSTPYNEQFF
TRBJ2-5,many,TRBV20-1,NA,TGCAGTGCTAGAGCGTACCGGTGGCAAGAGACCCAGTACTTC,CSARAYRWQETQYF
TRBJ2-7,many,TRBV2,TRBD1,TGTGCCAGCAGTGTGGGGACAGGGGGGGAGCAGTACTTC,CASSVGTGGEQYF
TRBJ1-2,few,TRBV30,NA,TGTGCCTGGAGCTCTCCCGTGAGTGCGGATGGCTACACCTTC,CAWSSPVSADGYTF
TRBJ2-2,few,TRBV3-1,NA,TGTGCCAGCAGCCCCCAGTGGCAGGGCCCCGGGGAGCTGTTTTTT,CASSPQWQGPGELFF
TRBJ2-1,many,TRBV7-2,TRBD1,TGTGCCAGCAGCCAAAATAACAGGGGGCGGGATGGGCAGTTCTTC,CASSQNNRGRDGQFF
TRBJ2-1,few,TRBV28,NA,TGTGCCAGCACGGTAAACCACAATGAGCAGTTCTTC,CASTVNHNEQFF
TRBJ1-5,NA,TRBV12-3/TRBV12-4,NA,TGTGCCAGCAGTTTACGGGCGACAGCGCGGGGTCAGCCCCAGCATTTT,CASSLRATARGQPQHF
TRBJ2-1,NA,TRBV5-1,TRBD2,TGCGCCAGCAGCTTGGGGCTAGCGGGACCAAACTACAATGAGCAGTTCTTC,CASSLGLAGPNYNEQFF
TRBJ1-1,many,TRBV12-3/TRBV12-4,TRBD1,TGTGCCAGCAGACCAACCGGGACAGGGGCTGAAGCTTTCTTT,CASRPTGTGAEAFF
TRBJ2-3,many,TRBV6-1,NA,TGTGCCAGCAGGGGCGTGGGGGGAGGCACAGATACGCAGTATTTT,CASRGVGGGTDTQYF
TRBJ1-5,many,TRBV2,NA,TGTGCCAGCAGTGAACAGGGGATAAATCAGCCCCAGCATTTT,CASSEQGINQPQHF
TRBJ1-5,NA,TRBV7-9,TRBD1,TGTGCCAGCAGCTCTCCTATCGGACAGGGGGGGAGCAATCAGCCCCAGCATTTT,CASSSPIGQGGSNQPQHF
TRBJ1-1,NA,TRBV19,NA,TGTGCCAGTAGTATGGGGCCCGACAGGAACACTGAAGCTTTCTTT,CASSMGPDRNTEAFF
TRBJ2-7,NA,TRBV9,TRBD2,TGTGCCAGCAGCGAAACTAGCGGCCCCCGGGAGCAGTACTTC,CASSETSGPREQYF